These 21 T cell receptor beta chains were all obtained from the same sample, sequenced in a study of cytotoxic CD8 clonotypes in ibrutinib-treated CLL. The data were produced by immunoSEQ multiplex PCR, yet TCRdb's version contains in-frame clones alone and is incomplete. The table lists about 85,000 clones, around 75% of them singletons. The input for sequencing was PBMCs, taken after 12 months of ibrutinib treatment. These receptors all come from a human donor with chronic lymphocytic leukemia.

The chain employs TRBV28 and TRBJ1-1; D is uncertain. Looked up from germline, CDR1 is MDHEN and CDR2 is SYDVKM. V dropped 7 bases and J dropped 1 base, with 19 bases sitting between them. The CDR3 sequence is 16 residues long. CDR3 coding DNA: TGTGCCAGCAACACCTTACCCCGCGGCGCGAACACTGAAGCTTTCTTT. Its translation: CASNTLPRGANTEAFF.

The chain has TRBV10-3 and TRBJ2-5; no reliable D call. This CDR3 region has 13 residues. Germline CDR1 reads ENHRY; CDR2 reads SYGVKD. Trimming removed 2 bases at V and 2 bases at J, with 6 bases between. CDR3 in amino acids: CAISERPQETQYF. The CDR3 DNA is TGTGCCATCAGTGAGAGACCGCAAGAGACCCAGTACTTC.

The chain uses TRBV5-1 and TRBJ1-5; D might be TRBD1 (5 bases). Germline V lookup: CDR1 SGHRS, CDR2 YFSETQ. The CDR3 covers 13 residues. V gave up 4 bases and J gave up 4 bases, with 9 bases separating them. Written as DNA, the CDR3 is TGCGCCAGCAGCGGGGGGAGTAATCAGCCCCAGCATTTT. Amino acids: CASSGGSNQPQHF.

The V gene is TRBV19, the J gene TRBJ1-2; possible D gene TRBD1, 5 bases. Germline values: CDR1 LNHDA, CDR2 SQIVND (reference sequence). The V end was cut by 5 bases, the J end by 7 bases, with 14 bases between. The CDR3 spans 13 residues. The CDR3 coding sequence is TGTGCCAGTAGTTTACGGGCAGGGACTGGCTACACCTTC. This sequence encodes CASSLRAGTGYTF.

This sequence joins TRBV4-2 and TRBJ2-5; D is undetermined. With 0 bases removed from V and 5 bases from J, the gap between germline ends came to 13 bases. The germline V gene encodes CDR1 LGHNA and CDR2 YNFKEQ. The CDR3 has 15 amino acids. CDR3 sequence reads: CASSQEGVGWETQYF. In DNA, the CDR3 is TGTGCCAGCAGCCAAGAGGGCGTGGGGTGGGAGACCCAGTACTTC.

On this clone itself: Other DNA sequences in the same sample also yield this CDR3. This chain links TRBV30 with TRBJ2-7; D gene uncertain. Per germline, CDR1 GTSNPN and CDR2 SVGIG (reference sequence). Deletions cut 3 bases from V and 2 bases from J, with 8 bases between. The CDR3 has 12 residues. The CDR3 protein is CAWRGSTYEQYF. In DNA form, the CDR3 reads TGTGCCTGGAGGGGAAGCACCTACGAGCAGTACTTC.

Written as DNA, the CDR3 is TGTGCCAGCAGTTACGGGCCCCCGTTCGTCGTCTACACCTTC. Translating gives CASSYGPPFVVYTF. The rearrangement links TRBV6-5 to TRBJ1-2; D unresolved. Germline values: CDR1 MNHEY, CDR2 SVGAGI. This CDR3 contains 14 residues. Trimming pared 2 bases from V and 10 bases from J, leaving 17 bases between.

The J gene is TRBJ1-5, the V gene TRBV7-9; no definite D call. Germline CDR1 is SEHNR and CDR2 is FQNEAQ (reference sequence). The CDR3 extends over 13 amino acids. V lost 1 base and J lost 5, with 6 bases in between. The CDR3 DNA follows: TGTGCCAGCAGCTTAGGGGGAGATCAGCCCCAGCATTTT. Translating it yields CASSLGGDQPQHF.

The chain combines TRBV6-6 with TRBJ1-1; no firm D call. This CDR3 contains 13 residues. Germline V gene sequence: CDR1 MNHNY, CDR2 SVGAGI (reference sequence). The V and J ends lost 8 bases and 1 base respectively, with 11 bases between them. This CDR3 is CASGRAPNTEAFF. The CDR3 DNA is TGTGCCAGCGGCCGGGCCCCGAACACTGAAGCTTTCTTT.

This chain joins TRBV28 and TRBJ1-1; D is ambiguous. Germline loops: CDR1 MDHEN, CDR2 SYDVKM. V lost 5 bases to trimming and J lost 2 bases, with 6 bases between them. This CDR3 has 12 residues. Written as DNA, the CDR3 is TGTGCCAGCAGTCCCCTCAACACTGAAGCTTTCTTT. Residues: CASSPLNTEAFF.

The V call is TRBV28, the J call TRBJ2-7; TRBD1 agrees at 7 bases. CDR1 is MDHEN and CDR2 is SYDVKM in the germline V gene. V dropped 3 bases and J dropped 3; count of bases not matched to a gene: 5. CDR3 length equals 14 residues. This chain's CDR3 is CASSLVGDSYEQYF. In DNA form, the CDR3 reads TGTGCCAGCAGTTTGGTGGGGGACAGCTACGAGCAGTACTTC.

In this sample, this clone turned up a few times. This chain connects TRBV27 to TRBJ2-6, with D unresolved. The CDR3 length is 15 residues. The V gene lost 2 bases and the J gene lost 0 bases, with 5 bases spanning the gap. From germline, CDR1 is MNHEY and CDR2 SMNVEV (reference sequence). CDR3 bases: TGTGCCAGCAGTTTACTCGACTCTGGGGCCAACGTCCTGACTTTC. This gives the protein CASSLLDSGANVLTF.

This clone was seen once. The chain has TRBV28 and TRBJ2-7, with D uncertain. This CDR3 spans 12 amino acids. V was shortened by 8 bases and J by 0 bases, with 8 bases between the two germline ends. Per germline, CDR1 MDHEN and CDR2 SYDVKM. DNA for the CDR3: TGTGCCAGCGACGGTAGCTCCTACGAGCAGTACTTC. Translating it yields CASDGSSYEQYF.

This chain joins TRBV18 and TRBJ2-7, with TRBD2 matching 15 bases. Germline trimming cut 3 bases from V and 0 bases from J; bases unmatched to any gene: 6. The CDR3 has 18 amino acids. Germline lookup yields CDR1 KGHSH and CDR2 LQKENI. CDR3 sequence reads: CASSPGLAGGPSSYEQYF. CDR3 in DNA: TGTGCCAGCTCACCGGGACTAGCGGGGGGACCCAGCTCCTACGAGCAGTACTTC.

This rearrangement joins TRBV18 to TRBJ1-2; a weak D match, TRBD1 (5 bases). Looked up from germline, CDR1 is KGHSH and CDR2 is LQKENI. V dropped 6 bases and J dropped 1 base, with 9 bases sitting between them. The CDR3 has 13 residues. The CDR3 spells CASSGAVNYGYTF. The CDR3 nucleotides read TGTGCCAGCTCCGGGGCGGTTAACTATGGCTACACCTTC.

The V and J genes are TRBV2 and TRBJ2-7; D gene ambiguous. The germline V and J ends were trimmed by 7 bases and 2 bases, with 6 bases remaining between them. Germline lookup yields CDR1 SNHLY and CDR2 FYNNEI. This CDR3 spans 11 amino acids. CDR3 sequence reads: CASMWAYEQYF. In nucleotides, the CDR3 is TGTGCCAGCATGTGGGCCTACGAGCAGTACTTC.

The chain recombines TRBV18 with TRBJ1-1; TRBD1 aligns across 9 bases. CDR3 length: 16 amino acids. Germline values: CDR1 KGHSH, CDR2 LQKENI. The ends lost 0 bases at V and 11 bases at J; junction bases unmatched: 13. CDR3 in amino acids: CASSPPSPGQGNFAFF. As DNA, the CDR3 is TGTGCCAGCTCACCACCTTCTCCGGGACAGGGAAATTTTGCTTTCTTT. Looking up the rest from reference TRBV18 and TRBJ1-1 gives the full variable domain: NAGVMQNPRHLVRRRGQEARLRCSPMKGHSHVYWYRQLPEEGLKFMVYLQKENIIDESGMPKERFSAEFPKEGPSILRIQQVVRGDSAAYFCASSPPSPGQGNFAFFGQGTRLTVV.

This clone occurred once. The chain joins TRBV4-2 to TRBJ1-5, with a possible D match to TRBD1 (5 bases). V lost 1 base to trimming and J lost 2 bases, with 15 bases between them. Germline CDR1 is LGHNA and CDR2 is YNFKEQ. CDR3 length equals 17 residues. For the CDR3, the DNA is TGTGCCAGCAGCCAAGGTTTCCAGGGTGGTGGCAATCAGCCCCAGCATTTT. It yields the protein CASSQGFQGGGNQPQHF.

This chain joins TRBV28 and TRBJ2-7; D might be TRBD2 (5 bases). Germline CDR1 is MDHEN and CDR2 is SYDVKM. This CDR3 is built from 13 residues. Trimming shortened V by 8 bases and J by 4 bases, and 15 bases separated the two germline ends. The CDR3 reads CASAGPSTYEQYF. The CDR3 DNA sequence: TGTGCCAGCGCGGGCCCCTCTACTTACGAGCAGTACTTC. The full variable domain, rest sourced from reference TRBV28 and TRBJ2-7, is DVKVTQSSRYLVKRTGEKVFLECVQDMDHENMFWYRQDPGLGLRLIYFSYDVKMKEKGDIPEGYSVSREKKERFSLILESASTNQTSMYLCASAGPSTYEQYFGPGTRLTVT.

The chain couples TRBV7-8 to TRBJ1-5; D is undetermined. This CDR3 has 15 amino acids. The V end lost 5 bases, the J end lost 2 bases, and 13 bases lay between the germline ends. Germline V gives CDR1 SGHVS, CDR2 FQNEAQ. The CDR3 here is CASSQYQWGNQPQHF. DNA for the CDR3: TGTGCCAGCAGCCAATATCAATGGGGCAATCAGCCCCAGCATTTT.

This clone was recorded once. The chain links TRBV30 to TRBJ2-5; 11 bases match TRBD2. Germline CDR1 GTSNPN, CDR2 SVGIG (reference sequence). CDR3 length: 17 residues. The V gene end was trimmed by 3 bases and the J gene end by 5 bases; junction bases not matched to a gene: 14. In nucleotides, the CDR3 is TGTGCCTGGAGCCAAGCCCGTACTAGCGGGGGTTCTGAGACCCAGTACTTC. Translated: CAWSQARTSGGSETQYF.